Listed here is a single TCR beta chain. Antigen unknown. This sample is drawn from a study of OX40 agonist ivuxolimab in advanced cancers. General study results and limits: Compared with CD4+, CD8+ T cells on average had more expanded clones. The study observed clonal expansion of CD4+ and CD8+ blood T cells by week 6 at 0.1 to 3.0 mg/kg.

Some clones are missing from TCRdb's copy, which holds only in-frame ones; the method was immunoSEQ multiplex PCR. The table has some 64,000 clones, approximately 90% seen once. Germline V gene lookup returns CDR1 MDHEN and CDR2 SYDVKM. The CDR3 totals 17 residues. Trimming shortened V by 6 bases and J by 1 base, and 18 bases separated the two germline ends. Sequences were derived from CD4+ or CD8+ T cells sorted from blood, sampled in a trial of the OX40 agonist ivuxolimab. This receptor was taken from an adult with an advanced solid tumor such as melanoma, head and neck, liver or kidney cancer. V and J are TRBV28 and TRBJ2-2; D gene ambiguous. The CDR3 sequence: CASSDRPALENTGELFF. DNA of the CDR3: TGTGCCAGCAGCGATCGACCAGCCCTCGAGAACACCGGGGAGCTGTTTTTT.